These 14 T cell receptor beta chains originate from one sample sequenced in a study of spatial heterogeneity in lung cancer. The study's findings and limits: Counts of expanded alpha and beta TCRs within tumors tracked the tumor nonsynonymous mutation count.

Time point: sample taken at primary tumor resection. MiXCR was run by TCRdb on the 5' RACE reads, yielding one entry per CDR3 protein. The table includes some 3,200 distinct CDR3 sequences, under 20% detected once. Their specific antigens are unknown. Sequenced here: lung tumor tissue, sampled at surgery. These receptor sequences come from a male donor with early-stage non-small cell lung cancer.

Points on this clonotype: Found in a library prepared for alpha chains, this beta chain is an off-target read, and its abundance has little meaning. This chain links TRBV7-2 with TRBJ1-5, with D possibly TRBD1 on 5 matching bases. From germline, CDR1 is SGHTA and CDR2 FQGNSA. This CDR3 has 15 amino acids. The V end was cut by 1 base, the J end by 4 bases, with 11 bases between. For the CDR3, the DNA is TGTGCCAGCAGCTTAGGACCGACAGCTAATCAGCCCCAGCATTTT. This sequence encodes CASSLGPTANQPQHF.

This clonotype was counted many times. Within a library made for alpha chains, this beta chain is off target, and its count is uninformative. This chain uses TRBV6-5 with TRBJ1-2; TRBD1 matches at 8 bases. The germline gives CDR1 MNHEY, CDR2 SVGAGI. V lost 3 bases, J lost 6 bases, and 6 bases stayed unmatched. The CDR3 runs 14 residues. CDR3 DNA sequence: TGTGCCAGCAGTTATTCCAGGGGGCCTAATGGCTACACCTTC. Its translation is CASSYSRGPNGYTF.

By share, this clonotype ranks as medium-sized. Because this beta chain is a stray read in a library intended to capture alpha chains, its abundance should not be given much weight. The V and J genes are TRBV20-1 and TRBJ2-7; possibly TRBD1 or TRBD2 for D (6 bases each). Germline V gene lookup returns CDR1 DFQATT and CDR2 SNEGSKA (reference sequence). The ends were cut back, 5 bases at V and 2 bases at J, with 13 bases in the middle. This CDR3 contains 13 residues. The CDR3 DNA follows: TGCAGTGCTGTAGGGGGGCCACCCTACGAGCAGTACTTC. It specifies CSAVGGPPYEQYF.

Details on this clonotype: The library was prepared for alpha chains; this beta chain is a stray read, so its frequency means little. CDR3 sequence reads: CATRGASSYNEQFF. The DNA for the CDR3 is TGTGCCACCCGTGGGGCTTCCTCCTACAATGAGCAGTTCTTC. The rearrangement links TRBV3-1 to TRBJ2-1, with D possibly TRBD1 on 5 matching bases. Germline CDR1 is LGHDT and CDR2 is YNNKEL (reference sequence). V was trimmed by 10 bases and J by 0 bases, leaving 13 bases between them. This CDR3 comprises 14 residues.

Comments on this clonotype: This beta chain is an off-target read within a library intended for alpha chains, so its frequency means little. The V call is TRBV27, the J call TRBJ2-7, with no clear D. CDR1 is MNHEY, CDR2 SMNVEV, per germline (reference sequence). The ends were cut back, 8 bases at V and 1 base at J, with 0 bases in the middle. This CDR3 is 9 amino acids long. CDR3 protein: CASSYEQYF. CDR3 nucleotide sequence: TGTGCCAGCTCCTACGAGCAGTACTTC.

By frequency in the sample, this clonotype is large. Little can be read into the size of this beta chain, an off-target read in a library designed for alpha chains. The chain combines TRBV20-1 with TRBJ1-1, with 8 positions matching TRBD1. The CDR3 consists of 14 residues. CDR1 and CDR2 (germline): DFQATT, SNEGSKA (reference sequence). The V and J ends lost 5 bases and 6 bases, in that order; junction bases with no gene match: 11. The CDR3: CSAVQGAPRAEAFF. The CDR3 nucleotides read TGCAGTGCTGTCCAGGGGGCGCCCCGAGCTGAAGCTTTCTTT.

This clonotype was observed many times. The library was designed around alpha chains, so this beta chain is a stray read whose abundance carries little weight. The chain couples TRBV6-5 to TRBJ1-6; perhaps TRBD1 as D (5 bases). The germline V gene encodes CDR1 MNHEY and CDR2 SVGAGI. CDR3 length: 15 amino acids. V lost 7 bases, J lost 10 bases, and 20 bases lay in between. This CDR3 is CASTGVSGVGSPLHF. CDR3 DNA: TGTGCCAGCACCGGAGTGTCGGGGGTCGGGTCACCCCTCCACTTT.

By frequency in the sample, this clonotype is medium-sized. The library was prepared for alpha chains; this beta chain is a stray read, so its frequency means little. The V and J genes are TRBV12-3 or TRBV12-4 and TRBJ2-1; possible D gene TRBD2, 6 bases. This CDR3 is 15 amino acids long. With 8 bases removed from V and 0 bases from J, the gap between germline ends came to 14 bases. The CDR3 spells CASQEAGLSYNEQFF. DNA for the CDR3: TGTGCCAGCCAAGAAGCGGGCCTCTCCTACAATGAGCAGTTCTTC.

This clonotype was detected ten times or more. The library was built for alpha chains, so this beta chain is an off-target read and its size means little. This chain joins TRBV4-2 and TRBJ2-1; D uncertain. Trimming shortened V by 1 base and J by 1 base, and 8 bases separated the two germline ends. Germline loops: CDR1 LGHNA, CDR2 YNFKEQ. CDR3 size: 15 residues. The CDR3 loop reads CASSQGPLSYNEQFF. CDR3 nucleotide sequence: TGTGCCAGCAGCCAAGGACCGTTATCCTACAATGAGCAGTTCTTC.

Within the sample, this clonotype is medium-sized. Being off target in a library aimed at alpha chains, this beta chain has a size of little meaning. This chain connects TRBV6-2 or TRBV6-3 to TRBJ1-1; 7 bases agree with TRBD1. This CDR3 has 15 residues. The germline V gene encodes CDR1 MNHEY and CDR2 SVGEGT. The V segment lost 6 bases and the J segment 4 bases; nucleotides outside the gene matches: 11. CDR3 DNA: TGTGCCAGCAGGACCGGGACAGTTATTTTCACTGAAGCTTTCTTT. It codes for CASRTGTVIFTEAFF.

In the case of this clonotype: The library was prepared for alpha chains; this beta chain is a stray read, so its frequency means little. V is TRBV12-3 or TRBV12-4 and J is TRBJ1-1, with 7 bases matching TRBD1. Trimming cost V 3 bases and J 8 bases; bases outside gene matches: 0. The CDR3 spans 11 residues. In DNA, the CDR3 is TGTGCCAGCAGTTTGGACAGGGAAGCTTTCTTT. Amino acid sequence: CASSLDREAFF.

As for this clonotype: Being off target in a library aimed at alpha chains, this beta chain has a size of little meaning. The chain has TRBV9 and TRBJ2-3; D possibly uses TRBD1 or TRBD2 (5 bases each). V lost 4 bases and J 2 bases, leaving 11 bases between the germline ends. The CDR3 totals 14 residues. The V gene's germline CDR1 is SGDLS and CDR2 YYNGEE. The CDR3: CASSPGTDTDTQYF. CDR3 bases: TGTGCCAGCAGCCCTGGGACGGACACAGATACGCAGTATTTT.

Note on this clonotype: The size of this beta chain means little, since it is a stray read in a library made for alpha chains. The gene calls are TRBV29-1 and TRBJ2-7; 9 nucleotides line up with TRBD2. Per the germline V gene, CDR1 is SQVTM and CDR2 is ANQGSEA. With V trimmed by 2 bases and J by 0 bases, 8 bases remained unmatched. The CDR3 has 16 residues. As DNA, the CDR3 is TGCAGCGTTGAAATCCCGACTAGCGGAGCCTCCTACGAGCAGTACTTC. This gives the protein CSVEIPTSGASYEQYF.

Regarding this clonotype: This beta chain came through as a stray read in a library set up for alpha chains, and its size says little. CDR3: CASSPGRSSYNEQFF. The CDR3 region has the DNA TGTGCCAGCAGTCCAGGGAGGTCCTCCTACAATGAGCAGTTCTTC. The chain combines TRBV7-9 with TRBJ2-1, with D maybe TRBD2 (6 bases). Trimming removed 6 bases from V and 0 bases from J, with 12 bases in between. The CDR3 contains 15 residues. CDR1 and CDR2 (germline): SEHNR, FQNEAQ (reference sequence).